This TCR beta chain was sequenced during a study of chemoradiotherapy in HPV16-positive cancers. Remarks on this clone: Its antigen is not identified.

Study-wide results and limits: HPV-specific T cells were functionally defined from only a couple of HPV16-positive patients.

Germline V gene sequence: CDR1 LNHDA, CDR2 SQIVND (reference sequence). V shed 1 base and J 6 bases; nucleotides not matched to a gene: 8. The CDR3 is 15 residues long. TCRdb's copy holds only in-frame clones and misses some; the assay was immunoSEQ multiplex PCR. The profile shows some 980 clones, around 83% of them singletons. This sample comprised tumor tissue, obtained from a patient who underwent chemoradiotherapy. The V gene is TRBV19, the J gene TRBJ2-7; 8 nucleotides line up with TRBD2. This TCR was recovered from a human donor with HPV-associated anogenital cancer. The CDR3 loop reads CASSIGRREGTEQYF. The CDR3 coding sequence is TGTGCCAGTAGTATAGGACGACGGGAGGGAACCGAGCAGTACTTC. The variable domain in full, with the rest retrieved from reference TRBV19 and TRBJ2-7, is DGGITQSPKYLFRKEGQNVTLSCEQNLNHDAMYWYRQDPGQGLRLIYYSQIVNDFQKGDIAEGYSVSREKKESFPLTVTSAQKNPTAFYLCASSIGRREGTEQYFGPGTRLTVT.